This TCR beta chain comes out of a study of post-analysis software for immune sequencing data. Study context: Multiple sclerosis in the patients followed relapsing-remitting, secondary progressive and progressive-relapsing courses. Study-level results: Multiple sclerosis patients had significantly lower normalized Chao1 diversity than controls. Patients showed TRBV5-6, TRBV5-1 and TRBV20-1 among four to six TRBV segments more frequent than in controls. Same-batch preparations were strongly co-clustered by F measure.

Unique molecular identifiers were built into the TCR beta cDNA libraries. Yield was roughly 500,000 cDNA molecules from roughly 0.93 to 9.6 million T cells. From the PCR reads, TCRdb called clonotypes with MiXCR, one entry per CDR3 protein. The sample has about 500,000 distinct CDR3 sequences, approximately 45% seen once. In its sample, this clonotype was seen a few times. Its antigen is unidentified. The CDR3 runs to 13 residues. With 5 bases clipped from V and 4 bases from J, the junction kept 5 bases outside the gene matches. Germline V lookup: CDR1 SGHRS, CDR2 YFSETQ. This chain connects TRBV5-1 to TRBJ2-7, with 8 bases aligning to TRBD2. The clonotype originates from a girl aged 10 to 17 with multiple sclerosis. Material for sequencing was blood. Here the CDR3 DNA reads TGCGCCAGCAGACTAGCGGCGGGTTACGAGCAGTACTTC. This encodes CASRLAAGYEQYF.